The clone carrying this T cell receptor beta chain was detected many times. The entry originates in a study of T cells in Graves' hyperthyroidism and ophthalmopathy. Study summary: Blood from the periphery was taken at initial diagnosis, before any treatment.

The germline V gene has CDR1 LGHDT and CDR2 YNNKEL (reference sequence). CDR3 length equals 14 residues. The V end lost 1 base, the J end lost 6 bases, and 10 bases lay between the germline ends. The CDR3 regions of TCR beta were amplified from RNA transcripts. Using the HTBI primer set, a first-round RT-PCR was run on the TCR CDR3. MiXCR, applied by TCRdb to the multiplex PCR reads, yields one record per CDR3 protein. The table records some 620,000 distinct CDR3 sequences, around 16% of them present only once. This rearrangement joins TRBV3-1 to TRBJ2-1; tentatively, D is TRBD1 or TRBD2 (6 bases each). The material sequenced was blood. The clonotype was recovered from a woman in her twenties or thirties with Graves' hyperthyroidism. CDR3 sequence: CASSQGLGGNEQFF. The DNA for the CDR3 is TGTGCCAGCAGCCAAGGACTAGGGGGCAATGAGCAGTTCTTC.